This record looks at one TCR beta chain sequence and its context. This specimen belongs to a study of cytomegalovirus exposure and HLA in healthy donors. CDR3 size: 12 residues. The V gene's germline CDR1 is MNHEY and CDR2 SVGAGI. Trimming took off 7 bases at V and 10 bases at J, with 14 bases between the two ends. 13 Jbeta primers and 60 Vbeta primers were used for the PCR. Here immunoSEQ multiplex PCR was the method, and the copy in TCRdb shows in-frame clones only, minus some. This table has over 80,000 clones, around 72% appearing once. J is TRBJ1-3 and V is TRBV6-5; maybe TRBD1 (5 bases). The receptor was derived from a man aged 35-49 years in good health and CMV-seronegative. The specimen sequenced was PBMCs. The CDR3 protein is CASTGSGGTIYF. As DNA, the CDR3 is TGTGCCAGCACTGGCAGCGGGGGGACCATATATTTT.